The T cell receptor (beta chain) under discussion was sequenced for a study of T cells and Merkel cell carcinoma outcomes. Study-wide points: Repertoire plus T-cell density reportedly predicted Merkel cell carcinoma outcomes.

The table came from immunoSEQ multiplex PCR; TCRdb's copy has only in-frame clones and leaves some out. Among approximately 1,000 clones listed, less than 95% were seen once. Regarding this clone: The antigen is not known.

Per germline, CDR1 KGHSH and CDR2 LQKENI. The CDR3 extends over 12 amino acids. V was shortened by 5 bases and J by 7 bases, with 8 bases between the two germline ends. The chain couples TRBV18 to TRBJ2-2; TRBD1 might be the D (6 bases). The sequencing input was tumor tissue from Merkel cell carcinoma. The receptor comes from a human donor with Merkel cell carcinoma. CDR3 loop: CASSGGRGELFF. CDR3 coding DNA: TGTGCCAGCTCAGGGGGCCGCGGGGAGCTGTTTTTT. Full variable domain (rest looked up from reference TRBV18 and TRBJ2-2): NAGVMQNPRHLVRRRGQEARLRCSPMKGHSHVYWYRQLPEEGLKFMVYLQKENIIDESGMPKERFSAEFPKEGPSILRIQQVVRGDSAAYFCASSGGRGELFFGEGSRLTVL.